Following are 5 T cell receptor beta chains from one sample sequenced in a study of Tregs in tolerant kidney transplant recipients. Data came from immunoSEQ multiplex PCR; TCRdb stores just in-frame clones and leaves some out. This sample has roughly 64,000 clones, with 98% found just once. The material sequenced was Tregs from blood, taken before the transplant. The receptors come from a human donor who received a combined kidney and bone marrow transplant.

The V and J genes are TRBV7-2 and TRBJ2-3; perhaps TRBD2 as D (5 bases). This CDR3 spans 12 amino acids. The V gene lost 7 bases and the J gene lost 4 bases, with 9 bases spanning the gap. The germline CDR1 and CDR2 sequences are SGHTA and FQGNSA. CDR3 DNA: TGTGCCAGCAAGCGGCTTGCAGATACGCAGTATTTT. Its translation: CASKRLADTQYF.

The V call is TRBV29-1, the J call TRBJ1-2; tentative D call: TRBD1 (5 bases). The CDR3 has 11 residues. Trimming removed 8 bases from V and 4 bases from J, with 11 bases in between. CDR1 is SQVTM and CDR2 is ANQGSEA in the germline V gene. CDR3 residues: CSSQGFYGYTF. CDR3 DNA sequence: TGCAGCTCCCAGGGATTCTATGGCTACACCTTC.

V gene TRBV25-1 combines with J gene TRBJ2-3; tentative D call: TRBD2 (6 bases). The CDR3 has 14 residues. Germline CDR1 reads MGHDK; CDR2 reads SYGVNS. V shed 2 bases and J shed 6 bases, with 12 bases lying between them. Written as DNA, the CDR3 is TGTGCCAGCAGTGAAATGGGAGGTCTGGATACGCAGTATTTT. Its translation: CASSEMGGLDTQYF. Full variable domain (rest looked up from reference TRBV25-1 and TRBJ2-3): EADIYQTPRYLVIGTGKKITLECSQTMGHDKMYWYQQDPGMELHLIHYSYGVNSTEKGDLSSESTVSRIRTEHFPLTLESARPSHTSQYLCASSEMGGLDTQYFGPGTRLTVL.

This rearrangement joins TRBV11-3 to TRBJ2-3; 11 bases are shared with TRBD1. V lost 1 base and J lost 3; bases outside the gene matches: 3. The CDR3 sequence is 16 residues long. The germline CDR1 and CDR2 sequences are SGHNT and YENEEA. The CDR3 loop is CASSLGGTGGTDTQYF. The CDR3 DNA is TGTGCCAGCAGCTTAGGCGGGACAGGGGGAACAGATACGCAGTATTTT.

This chain links TRBV9 with TRBJ1-2; 8 bases align to TRBD1. Germline V gene data show CDR1 as SGDLS and CDR2 as YYNGEE. The CDR3 is 14 residues long. Losses at the gene ends were 3 bases for V and 8 bases for J; bases not matched to a gene: 9. Here the CDR3 DNA reads TGTGCCAGCAGCGAGCGATTACAGGGGGGAGGCTACACCTTC. Residues: CASSERLQGGGYTF.